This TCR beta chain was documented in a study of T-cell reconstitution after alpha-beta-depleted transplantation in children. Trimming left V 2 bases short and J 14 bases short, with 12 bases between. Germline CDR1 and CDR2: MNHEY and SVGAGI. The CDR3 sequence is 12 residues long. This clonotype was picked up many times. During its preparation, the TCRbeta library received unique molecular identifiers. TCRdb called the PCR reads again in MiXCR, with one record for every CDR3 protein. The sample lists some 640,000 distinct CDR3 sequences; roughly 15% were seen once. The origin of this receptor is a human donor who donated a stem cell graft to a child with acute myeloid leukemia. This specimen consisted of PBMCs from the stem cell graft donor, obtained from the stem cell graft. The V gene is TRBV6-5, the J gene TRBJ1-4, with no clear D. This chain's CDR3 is CASSYREGKLFF. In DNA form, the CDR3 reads TGTGCCAGCAGTTACAGGGAGGGTAAGCTGTTTTTT.